Here is one TCR beta chain with its context. This clonotype has a handful of counts. It lacks a known antigen. It has no much larger one-base neighbor in the sample; base qualities were not kept. Sequences SEHNR (CDR1) and FQNEAQ (CDR2) are obtained from the germline V gene (reference sequence). V drops 3 bases and J drops 8 bases, leaving 8 bases in between. The CDR3, cysteine through phenylalanine, is 12 amino acids long. The kept DNA is CDR3 alone, 36 bases in frame from the first base. To prepare the library, RT-PCR was applied. The reads were generated on an Illumina HiSeq 2500. TCRdb reran the public reads through fastp at Q25 and MiXCR, keeping productive beta chains. One record per CDR3 amino acid sequence lists the most common genes and DNA. The sample table records 550,000 to 650,000 distinct CDR3 sequences; about 12% of these occur just once. 9.5% to 13% of the sample belongs to the ten largest clones.

The sample is drawn from a study of response to subunit inactivated influenza vaccine (dated by TCRdb to the late 2010s). Background for the entire study: The study used deep quantitative T cell receptor repertoire profiling to track responses to a trivalent subunit inactivated influenza vaccine.

What the research found in general, with its limitations: It was suggested by the authors that each seasonal influenza vaccination may recruit only a limited number of new T cells.

This TCR was recovered from a man aged 45-65 years who received an inactivated influenza vaccine. Donor details come from another sample of the same person, matched by shared clones. Sequenced material: PBMCs from blood, taken on the day of vaccination. The sequence links TRBV7-9 to TRBJ2-1, with the D gene call left open. The nucleotide sequence reads as follows: TGTGCCAGCAGCTTCGGTGGGTATGAGCAGTTCTTC. This is translated as CASSFGGYEQFF.